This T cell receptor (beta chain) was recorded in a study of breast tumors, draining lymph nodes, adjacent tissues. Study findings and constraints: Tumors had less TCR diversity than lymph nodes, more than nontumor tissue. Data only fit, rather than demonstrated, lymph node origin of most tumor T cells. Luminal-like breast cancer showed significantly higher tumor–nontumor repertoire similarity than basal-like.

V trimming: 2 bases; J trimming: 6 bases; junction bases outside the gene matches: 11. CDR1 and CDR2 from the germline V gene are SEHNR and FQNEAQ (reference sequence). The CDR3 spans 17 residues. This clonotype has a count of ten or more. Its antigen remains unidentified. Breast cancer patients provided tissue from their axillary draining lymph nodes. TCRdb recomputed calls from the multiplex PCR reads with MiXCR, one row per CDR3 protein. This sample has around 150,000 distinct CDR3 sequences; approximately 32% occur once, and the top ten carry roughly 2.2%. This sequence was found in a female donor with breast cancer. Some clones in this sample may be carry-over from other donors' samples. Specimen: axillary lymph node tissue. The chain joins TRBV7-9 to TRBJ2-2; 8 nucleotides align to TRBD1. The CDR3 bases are TGTGCCAGCAGCTTACTCCCCGCAGGGGGCCAATCCGGGGAGCTGTTTTTT. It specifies CASSLLPAGGQSGELFF.